Below, 24 T cell receptor beta chains from the same sample are listed, as sequenced in a study of cytomegalovirus exposure and HLA in healthy donors. It was with 60 Vbeta and 13 Jbeta primers that the PCR ran. Assay: immunoSEQ multiplex PCR; the TCRdb copy retains only in-frame clones and omits some. The table has roughly 180,000 clones, roughly 80% seen once. Sequencing was done on a sample of PBMCs. The receptors here all came from a woman aged 18-29 years in good health and CMV-seronegative.

This clone has only one observation. V gene TRBV12-5 combines with J gene TRBJ2-7, with TRBD1 matching 7 bases. Germline lookup yields CDR1 LGHNT and CDR2 FRNRAP. Trimming cost V 1 base and J 1 base; bases outside gene matches: 10. This CDR3 region has 17 residues. CDR3 sequence reads: CASGLGDRTGESYEQYF. The CDR3 nucleotides read TGTGCTAGTGGTTTGGGGGATCGGACAGGTGAGTCCTACGAGCAGTACTTC.

The rearrangement links TRBV28 to TRBJ2-7; 7 nucleotides agree with TRBD2. J lost 11 bases, V lost 10 bases, and 11 bases had no gene match. CDR1 is MDHEN and CDR2 is SYDVKM in the germline V gene. There are 11 residues in the CDR3. The DNA of the CDR3 is TGTGCCACCGGGACTACCTCAAATAAGTACTTC. Translated: CATGTTSNKYF.

The chain employs TRBV11-2 and TRBJ2-7, with a weak D call TRBD1 (5 bases). Germline-derived CDR1 and CDR2 are SGHAT and FQNNGV. The V and J ends lost 5 bases and 2 bases respectively, with 10 bases between them. The CDR3 is made up of 13 amino acids. CDR3 nucleotides: TGTGCCAGCAGCATGGACATGGCCTACGAGCAGTACTTC. Translated: CASSMDMAYEQYF.

CDR3 bases: TGTGCCAGCAGACTCCACAGTAATGAAGCTTTCTTT. Amino acid sequence: CASRLHSNEAFF. This chain links TRBV6-6 with TRBJ1-1; D remains unclear. Germline V gene lookup returns CDR1 MNHNY and CDR2 SVGAGI (reference sequence). Trimming removed 6 bases at V and 7 bases at J, with 12 bases between. This CDR3 contains 12 residues.

The gene calls are TRBV28 and TRBJ1-4, with 9 nucleotides matching TRBD1. Germline CDR1 MDHEN, CDR2 SYDVKM. The CDR3 has 12 amino acids. The V segment lost 5 bases and the J segment 14 bases; nucleotides outside the gene matches: 6. The CDR3 DNA reads TGTGCCAGCAGTGGGGACAGGGAATTTCTGTTTTTT. The encoded protein is CASSGDREFLFF.

This clone was recorded only once. The rearrangement links TRBV21-1 to TRBJ2-4; TRBD2 is the table's D call and was not checked against the DNA. TRBV21-1 is an annotated pseudogene. The CDR3 length is 20 residues. The CDR3 nucleotides are TGTGCCAGCAGACTCTCCAGGACTAGCGGGAGGGCCGTGGCCAAAAACATTCAGTACTTC. It encodes CASRLSRTSGRAVAKNIQYF.

A single count supports this clone. Written as DNA, the CDR3 is TGTGCCATCAGTGATCCTAGAACTTACAATGAGCAGTTCTTC. Protein sequence: CAISDPRTYNEQFF. The rearrangement links TRBV10-3 to TRBJ2-1; D not certain. V was trimmed by 3 bases and J by 4 bases, leaving 10 bases between them. Germline CDR1 and CDR2: ENHRY and SYGVKD. The CDR3 contains 14 residues.

V gene TRBV6-1 combines with J gene TRBJ2-2; D may be TRBD1 (7 bases). V lost 3 bases, J lost 3 bases, and 8 bases lay in between. This CDR3 is built from 14 residues. Germline V CDR1 and CDR2: MNHNS, SASEGT. The CDR3 spells CASSDRGDTGELFF. CDR3 nucleotide sequence: TGTGCCAGCAGTGACAGGGGGGACACCGGGGAGCTGTTTTTT.

This clone turned up a few times. This rearrangement joins TRBV11-2 to TRBJ2-5; 9 nucleotides align to TRBD1. In germline, CDR1 is SGHAT, CDR2 FQNNGV. The CDR3 covers 15 residues. V dropped 7 bases and J dropped 2; count of bases not matched to a gene: 8. CDR3 in DNA: TGTGCCAGCAAGAGACGGGACAGGGAACAAGAGACCCAGTACTTC. Translating it yields CASKRRDREQETQYF.

The genes are TRBV2 and TRBJ2-2; 11 nucleotides agree with TRBD2. With 8 bases clipped from V and 1 base from J, the junction kept 6 bases outside the gene matches. Germline V gene sequence: CDR1 SNHLY, CDR2 FYNNEI. The CDR3 contains 16 residues. CDR3 nucleotide sequence: TGTGCCAGCCGGCCGGGACTAGCGGTGAACACCGGGGAGCTGTTTTTT. It encodes CASRPGLAVNTGELFF.

The genes are TRBV18 and TRBJ2-7; 8 nucleotides agree with TRBD2. Germline V gene lookup returns CDR1 KGHSH and CDR2 LQKENI. The CDR3 runs 14 residues. The V and J ends lost 3 bases and 4 bases, in that order; junction bases with no gene match: 5. The CDR3 nucleotides are TGTGCCAGCTCACCGCGGGGGGAGTGGTACGAGCAGTACTTC. This codes for CASSPRGEWYEQYF.

The rearrangement links TRBV6-5 to TRBJ1-2; D is perhaps TRBD1 (6 bases). V lost 6 bases to trimming and J lost 2 bases, with 13 bases between them. Germline V gene sequence: CDR1 MNHEY, CDR2 SVGAGI. CDR3 size: 14 residues. CDR3 sequence reads: CASRGTGTNYGYTF. CDR3 sequence (DNA): TGTGCCAGCAGAGGTACCGGGACAAACTATGGCTACACCTTC.

There are a few counts of this clone. The chain joins TRBV7-9 to TRBJ2-1, with D possibly TRBD2 on 5 matching bases. CDR1 is SEHNR and CDR2 is FQNEAQ in the germline V gene (reference sequence). Trimming took 3 bases from V and 5 from J, leaving 8 bases between them. The CDR3 is 13 amino acids. CDR3 in amino acids: CASSLGRDNEQFF. As DNA, the CDR3 is TGTGCCAGCAGCTTGGGGAGAGACAATGAGCAGTTCTTC.

The rearrangement uses TRBV6-6 and TRBJ1-1; 7 bases fit TRBD1. Looked up from germline, CDR1 is MNHNY and CDR2 is SVGAGI (reference sequence). V lost 8 bases to trimming and J lost 2 bases; unmatched junction nucleotides: 11. This CDR3 has 15 amino acids. For the CDR3, the DNA is TGTGCCAGCTTGACAGGGTACATGGGAAACACTGAAGCTTTCTTT. Translated, it gives CASLTGYMGNTEAFF.

The chain joins TRBV28 to TRBJ2-1; 10 bases fit TRBD2. Germline V lookup: CDR1 MDHEN, CDR2 SYDVKM. The CDR3 is made up of 15 amino acids. The junction had 5 bases not matched to a gene; V was cut back by 5 bases and J by 4 bases. The CDR3 DNA reads TGTGCCAGCAGTGCGACTAGCGGGTATTACAATGAGCAGTTCTTC. It codes for CASSATSGYYNEQFF.

The J gene is TRBJ2-1, the V gene TRBV5-1; 9 bases agree with TRBD2. The trim removed 5 bases at V and 8 bases at J, leaving 8 bases unmatched. Germline V gives CDR1 SGHRS, CDR2 YFSETQ. CDR3 length: 14 residues. As DNA, the CDR3 is TGCGCCAGCAGTGGGGTAGCGGGAGCTGATGAGCAGTTCTTC. Its protein product is CASSGVAGADEQFF. The full variable domain, completed using reference TRBV5-1 and TRBJ2-1, is KAGVTQTPRYLIKTRGQQVTLSCSPISGHRSVSWYQQTPGQGLQFLFEYFSETQRNKGNFPGRFSGRQFSNSRSEMNVSTLELGDSALYLCASSGVAGADEQFFGPGTRLTVL.

This chain links TRBV28 with TRBJ1-1; 9 nucleotides align to TRBD1. The CDR3 runs to 11 residues. CDR1 and CDR2 (germline): MDHEN, SYDVKM. V gave up 4 bases and J gave up 10 bases; unmatched junction bases: 1. The chain's CDR3 is CASSSGQGAFF. The CDR3 DNA is TGTGCCAGCAGTTCGGGACAGGGAGCTTTCTTT.

The rearrangement uses TRBV11-2 and TRBJ2-5; D is possibly TRBD2 (6 bases). This CDR3 comprises 12 residues. V was pared by 0 bases and J by 13 bases, with 12 bases between. Per germline, CDR1 SGHAT and CDR2 FQNNGV. This CDR3 is CASSLDRRDAYF. CDR3 bases: TGTGCCAGCAGCTTAGATCGGAGGGATGCGTACTTC.

CDR3 DNA: TGTGCCAGTAGTATAGGACAGGCGAACACCGGGGAGCTGTTTTTT. This gives the protein CASSIGQANTGELFF. The chain is built from TRBV19 and TRBJ2-2; D possibly corresponds to TRBD1 (6 bases). Germline CDR1 reads LNHDA; CDR2 reads SQIVND (reference sequence). V lost 1 base, J lost 0 bases, and 6 bases lay in between. This CDR3 spans 15 amino acids.

The V gene is TRBV5-1, the J gene TRBJ2-1, with 7 bases aligning to TRBD2. The V gene's germline CDR1 is SGHRS and CDR2 YFSETQ. V gave up 4 bases and J gave up 8 bases; unmatched junction bases: 21. CDR3 size: 18 residues. The CDR3 loop is CASSLQSSGYPPRDEQFF. The CDR3 nucleotides read TGCGCCAGCAGCCTGCAAAGTAGCGGGTACCCTCCGAGGGATGAGCAGTTCTTC.

The gene calls are TRBV19 and TRBJ1-2; no definite D call. This CDR3 spans 14 amino acids. The germline V gene encodes CDR1 LNHDA and CDR2 SQIVND (reference sequence). V was clipped by 5 bases and J by 4 bases, with 14 bases between them. CDR3 nucleotides: TGTGCCAGTAGTCCCGGCAGCGAGAGCTATGGCTACACCTTC. Encoded protein: CASSPGSESYGYTF.

The J gene is TRBJ1-5, the V gene TRBV5-5; unclear D gene. This CDR3 region has 14 residues. Trimming pared 2 bases from V and 3 bases from J, leaving 9 bases between. Germline V lookup: CDR1 SGHKS, CDR2 YYEKEE (reference sequence). The CDR3 is CASSFSRVNQPQHF. CDR3 bases: TGTGCCAGCAGCTTCTCACGGGTCAATCAGCCCCAGCATTTT.

The V and J genes are TRBV27 and TRBJ2-1; 16 nucleotides agree with TRBD2. Germline CDR1 and CDR2: MNHEY and SMNVEV (reference sequence). The CDR3 is made up of 16 amino acids. V trimming: 3 bases; J trimming: 15 bases; junction bases outside the gene matches: 11. The CDR3: CASSLRGTSGRAGLFF. The CDR3 DNA follows: TGTGCCAGCAGTTTGCGGGGGACTAGCGGGAGGGCCGGGTTGTTCTTC.

The J gene is TRBJ2-2, the V gene TRBV28; TRBD1 aligns across 9 bases. Germline lookup yields CDR1 MDHEN and CDR2 SYDVKM. CDR3 length equals 15 residues. Losses at the gene ends were 6 bases for V and 3 bases for J; bases not matched to a gene: 5. CDR3 sequence reads: CASRRGTGYTGELFF. For the CDR3, the DNA is TGTGCCAGCAGGCGCGGGACAGGGTACACCGGGGAGCTGTTTTTT.